This T cell receptor (beta chain) comes out of a study of blood T cell repertoires in COVID-19. Overall study context: Material from acute and convalescent COVID-19 was sourced from the United States, Italy and Spain. Nucleic acid was either cDNA or gDNA, and it came from T cells, B-cell-depleted T cells, or PBMCs.

CDR1 and CDR2 from the germline V gene are SGHRS and YFSETQ. CDR3 length: 15 residues. V dropped 0 bases and J dropped 5; count of bases not matched to a gene: 4. In the original workflow: Estimated nucleated cell counts came from reference gene primer amplification. Repertoires were generated with immunoSEQ multiplex PCR, while TCRdb's copy carries only in-frame clones and drops some. From that table come the V and J calls and clone size; the DNA was used to work out D and trimming. The repertoire holds about 200,000 clones, with 75% to 85% as singletons. Material for sequencing was peripheral blood. The J gene is TRBJ2-3, the V gene TRBV5-1; TRBD2 matches 9 bases. The receptor comes from a human donor in a cohort sampled during active COVID-19. The CDR3 region has the DNA TGCGCCAGCAGCTTGGCTGCGGGAGGGAGAGATACGCAGTATTTT. Encoded protein: CASSLAAGGRDTQYF.